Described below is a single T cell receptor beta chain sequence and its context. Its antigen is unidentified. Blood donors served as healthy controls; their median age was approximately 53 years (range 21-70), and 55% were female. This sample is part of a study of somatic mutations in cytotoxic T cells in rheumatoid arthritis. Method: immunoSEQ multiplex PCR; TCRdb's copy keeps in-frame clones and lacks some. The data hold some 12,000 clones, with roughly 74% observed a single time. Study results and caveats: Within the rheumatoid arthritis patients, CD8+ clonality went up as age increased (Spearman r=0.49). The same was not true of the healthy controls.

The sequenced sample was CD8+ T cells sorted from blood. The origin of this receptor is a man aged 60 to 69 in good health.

The CDR3 spells CASSLYRDTTDTQYF. DNA for the CDR3: TGCGCCAGCAGCTTATACAGGGACACCACAGATACGCAGTATTTT. J is TRBJ2-3 and V is TRBV5-1; D possibly corresponds to TRBD1 (6 bases). Per germline, CDR1 SGHRS and CDR2 YFSETQ. Deletions cut 2 bases from V and 2 bases from J, with 12 bases between. The CDR3 has 15 residues.